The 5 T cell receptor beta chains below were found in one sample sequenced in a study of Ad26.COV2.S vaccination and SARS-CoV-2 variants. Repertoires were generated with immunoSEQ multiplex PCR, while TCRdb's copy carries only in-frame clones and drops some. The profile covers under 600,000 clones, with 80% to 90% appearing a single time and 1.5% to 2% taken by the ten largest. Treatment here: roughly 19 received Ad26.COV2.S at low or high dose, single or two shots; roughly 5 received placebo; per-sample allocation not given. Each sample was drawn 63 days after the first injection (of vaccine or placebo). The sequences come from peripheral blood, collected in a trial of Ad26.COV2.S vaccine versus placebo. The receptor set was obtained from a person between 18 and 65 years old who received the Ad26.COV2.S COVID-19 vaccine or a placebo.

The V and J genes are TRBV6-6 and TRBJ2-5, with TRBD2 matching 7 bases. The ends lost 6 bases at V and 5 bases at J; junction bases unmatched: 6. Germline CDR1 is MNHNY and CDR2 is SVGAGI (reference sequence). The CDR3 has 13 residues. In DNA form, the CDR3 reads TGTGCCAGCAGCCGGGAGGTGGGGGAGACCCAGTACTTC. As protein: CASSREVGETQYF.

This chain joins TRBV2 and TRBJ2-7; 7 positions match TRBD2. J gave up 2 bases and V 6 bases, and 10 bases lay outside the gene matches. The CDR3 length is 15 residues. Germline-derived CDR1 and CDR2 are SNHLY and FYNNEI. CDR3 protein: CASRAERGPAYEQYF. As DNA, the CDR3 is TGTGCCAGCAGGGCTGAGCGGGGTCCTGCCTACGAGCAGTACTTC.

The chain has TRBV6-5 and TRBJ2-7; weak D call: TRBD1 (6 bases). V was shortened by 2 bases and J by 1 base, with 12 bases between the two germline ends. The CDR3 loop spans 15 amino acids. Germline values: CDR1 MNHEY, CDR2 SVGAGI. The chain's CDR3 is CASSYKWGPSYEQYF. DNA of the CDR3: TGTGCCAGCAGTTACAAGTGGGGGCCATCCTACGAGCAGTACTTC.

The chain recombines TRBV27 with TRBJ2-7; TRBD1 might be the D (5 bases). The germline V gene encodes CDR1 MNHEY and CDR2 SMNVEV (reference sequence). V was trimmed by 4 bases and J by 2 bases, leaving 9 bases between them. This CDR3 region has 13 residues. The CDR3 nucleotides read TGTGCCAGCAGTTCGACAGTCACCTACGAGCAGTACTTC. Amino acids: CASSSTVTYEQYF.

Here the CDR3 DNA reads TGTGCCAGCAGTTCGCGAGGGACTCCGGGAAACATTCAGTACTTC. Protein sequence: CASSSRGTPGNIQYF. V is TRBV27 and J is TRBJ2-4, with D maybe TRBD2 (6 bases). CDR1 and CDR2 from the germline V gene are MNHEY and SMNVEV (reference sequence). The CDR3 spans 15 residues. Deletions cut 4 bases from V and 6 bases from J, with 16 bases between.